This TCR beta chain was found in a study of regulatory T cells in long-lasting Graves disease. Across the whole study: Patients with new Graves' disease had used antithyroid drugs below 3 months.

On this clonotype: The antigen is not known.

V gave up 4 bases and J gave up 5 bases; unmatched junction bases: 8. Germline CDR1 and CDR2: SGDLS and YYNGEE. The CDR3 runs to 14 residues. Specified time point: newly diagnosed GD, antithyroid drugs for less than 3 months. PBMC RNA was the source of the TCR library. Relying on iRepertoire HTBI primers and Arm-PCR of CDR3 regions, the team built TCR beta libraries. TCRdb processed the multiplex PCR reads anew with MiXCR; each CDR3 protein has one entry. The sample has roughly 500,000 distinct CDR3 sequences, 13% seen once. Whole-study results and caveats: Lower TCR diversity was seen in persistent Graves' patients than in newly diagnosed ones.

The same data also contributed to another study, on T cells in Graves' hyperthyroidism and ophthalmopathy. That source reports: The TCR CDR3 first-round RT-PCR relied on the HTBI primer set. Most clonotypes that expanded in the thyroid above 0.001 also showed up in blood.

The material sequenced was peripheral blood mononuclear cells (PBMCs), taken at new diagnosis, from a patient treated with antithyroid drugs. The chain couples TRBV9 to TRBJ2-7; 8 bases align to TRBD2. This clonotype was obtained from a man between 25 and 39 years old with Graves disease. The chain's CDR3 is CASSFTGTSNEQYF. For the CDR3, the DNA is TGTGCCAGCAGCTTTACCGGGACTAGTAACGAGCAGTACTTC.